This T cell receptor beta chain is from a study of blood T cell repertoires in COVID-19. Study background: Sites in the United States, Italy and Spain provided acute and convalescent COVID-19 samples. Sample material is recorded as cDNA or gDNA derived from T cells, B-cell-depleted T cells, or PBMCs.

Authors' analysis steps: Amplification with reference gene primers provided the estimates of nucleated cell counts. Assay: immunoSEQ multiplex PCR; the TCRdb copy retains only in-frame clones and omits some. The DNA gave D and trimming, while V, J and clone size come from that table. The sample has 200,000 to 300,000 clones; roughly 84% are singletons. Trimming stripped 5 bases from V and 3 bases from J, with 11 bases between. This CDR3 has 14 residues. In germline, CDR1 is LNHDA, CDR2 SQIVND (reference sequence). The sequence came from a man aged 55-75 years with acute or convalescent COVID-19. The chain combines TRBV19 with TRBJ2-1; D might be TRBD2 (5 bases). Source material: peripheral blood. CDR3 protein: CASSPGMFYNEQFF. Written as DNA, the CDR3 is TGTGCCAGTAGTCCCGGGATGTTCTACAATGAGCAGTTCTTC.